Listed below are T cell receptor beta chains from one sample, sequenced in a study of T cell responses to AZD1222 COVID-19 vaccine. Generated by immunoSEQ multiplex PCR, the TCRdb table keeps only in-frame clones and is missing some. The table records 95,000 to 100,000 clones, about 90% of them present only once. Source: peripheral blood, taken 28 days after the second AZD1222 dose. Receptor source: an adult who received the AZD1222 COVID-19 vaccine. Both conserved end residues are part of each CDR3.

V gene | CDR3 protein
TRBV4-1 | CASSQATGPLQPQHF
TRBV7-2 | CASSFGDRIGELFF
TRBV7-8 | CASSHWDRFGYTF
TRBV3-1/TRBV3-2 | CASSPFASGSSYNEQFF
TRBV7-9 | CASSLATVLGPEAFF
TRBV21-1 | CASSKVQGFSGNTIYF
TRBV6-5 | CASSPWGDNPYEQYF
TRBV5-1 | CASSLGQGAADTQYF
TRBV7-8 | CASSPGQGLNSPLHF
TRBV11-2 | CASSRSGTRYEQYF
TRBV7-8 | CASSFRGLGQPQHF
TRBV5-5 | CASSLGGLEEKLFF
TRBV2 | CAGTSGRTNEQFF
TRBV7-2 | CASSSTQGLRTEAFF
TRBV27 | CASSLSRTGETQYF
TRBV27 | CATAWGQGSYEQYF
TRBV29-1 | CSADRQGEEGYTF
TRBV24-1 | CATSDPGQGGDEQFF
TRBV7-2 | CASSIDRGRSYEQYF
TRBV9 | CASSVGLASSSYNEQFF
TRBV27 | CASSFLGDPNSEQYF
TRBV5-1 | CASSLLGRNSYEQYF
TRBV5-4 | CASSLQATSSYNEQFF
TRBV24-1 | CATSHTGTGGHEQYF
TRBV7-9 | CASSLAGGGDTQYF
TRBV5-1 | CASSREVETEAFF
TRBV5-1 | CASSSSTGKSYGYTF
TRBV7-9 | CASSLGRTYEQYF
TRBV19 | CASAGTGGDQPQHF
TRBV5-1 | CASSPRQGMNTEAFF
TRBV10-2 | CASSERDRDGYTF
TRBV6-5 | CASSYSGGSYNEQFF
TRBV7-8 | CASSPGQGMETQYF
TRBV27 | CASSQGQPFYNEQFF
TRBV12-3/TRBV12-4 | CASSLDRLRGYTF
TRBV28 | CASSSPADQPQHF
TRBV19 | CASSPADLGVNTEAFF
TRBV7-2 | CASSLRGTGLINEKLFF
TRBV11-2 | CASSLFLGEGSHEQFF
TRBV3-1/TRBV3-2 | CASSGVHLTEANEKLFF
TRBV5-1 | CASSLRLAGGRETQYF
TRBV12-3/TRBV12-4 | CASSSYNTGELFF
TRBV13 | CASSLGKGWDEQFF
TRBV19 | CASSISGTRGNEQYF
TRBV2 | CASSNGQGSYQPQHF
TRBV4-1 | CASSQEGSGRRFTEAFF
TRBV9 | CASSPPGSYNEQFF
TRBV6-1 | CASSEGVVSAFF
TRBV19 | CASTFRGTEAFF
TRBV9 | CASSVDARSGGTNEQFF
TRBV11-2 | CASSLSGSGGIYEQFF
TRBV18 | CASSPRQGDTGELFF
TRBV11-1 | CASSLQPYEQYF
TRBV27 | CASSFGGEETQYF